The 24 T cell receptor beta chains listed next were all sequenced from one sample in a study of CXCR3-negative and CXCR3-positive naive CD8 T cells. General observations from the study: More hydrophobic TRB CDR3s were found in CXCR3-positive naive cells than in CXCR3-negative naive cells.

UMI-labeled 5' RACE yielded the TRB cDNA libraries. TCRdb re-called the 5' RACE reads, yielding one record per CDR3 amino acid sequence without DNA. This table holds some 130,000 distinct CDR3 sequences. These TCRs are of unknown antigen specificity. Specimen: naive CXCR3+ CD8+ T cells from blood. The sample's subset: CD45RO-CCR7+CD27+CD95- naive CD8+ T cells expressing CXCR3 (TNR3+). These receptors all stem from a human donor in good health. Some clones in this sample may be carry-over from other donors' samples.

The chain combines TRBV2 with TRBJ2-7. The CDR3 totals 13 residues. The germline V gene has CDR1 SNHLY and CDR2 FYNNEI. The CDR3 is CASSEGSFYEQYF.

V is TRBV11-2 and J is TRBJ2-1; TCRdb proposes TRBD2, but this gene call is untestable without DNA. Germline V gene lookup returns CDR1 SGHAT and CDR2 FQNNGV. The CDR3 spans 14 residues. The CDR3 sequence: CASSETSGGDEQFF.

The V call is TRBV7-9, the J call TRBJ2-1; with no DNA, the TCRdb D assignment of TRBD2 cannot be verified. The CDR3 extends over 15 amino acids. Germline loops: CDR1 SEHNR, CDR2 FQNEAQ (reference sequence). The CDR3 loop reads CASSLAGPTYNEQFF.

This CDR3 is CASSLLGPPTEAFF. V gene TRBV11-2 combines with J gene TRBJ1-1; checking the TCRdb D call of TRBD1 is not possible without DNA. CDR1 is SGHAT, CDR2 FQNNGV, per germline. The CDR3 extends over 14 amino acids.

The V and J genes are TRBV14 and TRBJ1-1. Per germline, CDR1 SGHDN and CDR2 FVKESK. The CDR3 covers 13 residues. The CDR3 sequence is CASSITRGTEAFF.

The chain joins TRBV28 to TRBJ2-7. The germline V gene has CDR1 MDHEN and CDR2 SYDVKM. CDR3 length: 13 residues. The CDR3: CASSSLASHEQYF.

The rearrangement uses TRBV6-6 and TRBJ1-3. This CDR3 is built from 15 residues. The germline CDR1 and CDR2 sequences are MNHNY and SVGAGI (reference sequence). CDR3: CASRLHPDSGNTIYF.

This sequence joins TRBV6-5 and TRBJ1-1; the D call of TRBD1 rests on TCRdb alone, since no DNA is present to check it. CDR1 is MNHEY and CDR2 is SVGAGI in the germline V gene. The CDR3 has 13 amino acids. The CDR3 spells CTSSSGQNTEAFF.

The CDR3 loop is CSVAQGVANTEAFF. The chain is built from TRBV29-1 and TRBJ1-1. Looked up from germline, CDR1 is SQVTM and CDR2 is ANQGSEA. The CDR3 is 14 residues long.

The rearrangement uses TRBV28 and TRBJ2-2. The germline CDR1 and CDR2 sequences are MDHEN and SYDVKM. The CDR3 is 14 amino acids. CDR3 loop: CASSLPRVSGELFF.

V gene TRBV21-1 combines with J gene TRBJ1-2. TRBV21-1 represents a pseudogene. This CDR3 region has 14 residues. CDR3 sequence reads: CASSKVSSNYGYTF.

This chain uses TRBV27 with TRBJ2-7. In germline, CDR1 is MNHEY, CDR2 SMNVEV (reference sequence). This CDR3 is built from 15 residues. The CDR3 loop is CASSLSRSFSYEQYF.

The chain employs TRBV14 and TRBJ2-1. CDR1 SGHDN and CDR2 FVKESK come from the germline V gene. The CDR3 is 19 residues long. The CDR3 protein is CASSQVLSDPKYFYNEQFF.

The J gene is TRBJ2-1, the V gene TRBV28; TCRdb indicates TRBD2, and absent DNA this call remains unverified. Germline V gene lookup returns CDR1 MDHEN and CDR2 SYDVKM. This CDR3 has 15 residues. This CDR3 is CASSSLAGGPLEQFF. The full variable domain, its missing parts supplied by reference TRBV28 and TRBJ2-1, is DVKVTQSSRYLVKRTGEKVFLECVQDMDHENMFWYRQDPGLGLRLIYFSYDVKMKEKGDIPEGYSVSREKKERFSLILESASTNQTSMYLCASSSLAGGPLEQFFGPGTRLTVL.

This sequence joins TRBV29-1 and TRBJ2-1; the TCRdb D gene call, TRBD2, has no DNA to confirm it. Germline CDR1 is SQVTM and CDR2 is ANQGSEA. There are 14 residues in the CDR3. This CDR3 is CSVLSGSSYNEQFF.

The chain links TRBV23-1 to TRBJ2-4; TCRdb designates TRBD1, a call that cannot be tested without DNA. TRBV23-1 is flagged as an ORF with uncertain function. This CDR3 has 19 amino acids. CDR3 sequence reads: CASSHPGTLRTLAKNIQYF.

This chain's CDR3 is CASSRGGPPLSGANVLTF. The rearrangement links TRBV14 to TRBJ2-6; the D call from TCRdb, TRBD2, cannot be confirmed without DNA. Germline CDR1 is SGHDN and CDR2 is FVKESK. The CDR3 loop spans 18 amino acids.

The chain combines TRBV21-1 with TRBJ1-6. TRBV21-1 is flagged as a pseudogene. The CDR3 covers 17 residues. The CDR3 spells CASSKVLQRSYNSPLHF.

The chain has TRBV6-6 and TRBJ1-2; TCRdb names TRBD1, which stays unverified in the absence of DNA. CDR1 and CDR2 (germline): MNHNY, SVGAGI (reference sequence). CDR3 size: 13 residues. CDR3 sequence: CASSITGGYGYTF.

The chain couples TRBV4-3 to TRBJ2-5; TCRdb gives TRBD2 as the D gene, but with no DNA this cannot be confirmed. CDR1 and CDR2 (germline): LGHNA, YSLEER. This CDR3 has 18 residues. The CDR3 spells CASSQSAGASGGQETQYF.

The J gene is TRBJ2-5, the V gene TRBV29-1. CDR1 and CDR2 from the germline V gene are SQVTM and ANQGSEA. The CDR3 is made up of 11 amino acids. CDR3 sequence: CSVGTQETQYF.

The V gene is TRBV6-5, the J gene TRBJ1-2. Per germline, CDR1 MNHEY and CDR2 SVGAGI. The CDR3 covers 12 residues. The CDR3 protein is CASSARDYGYTF.

This chain joins TRBV7-6 and TRBJ2-1; checking the TCRdb D call of TRBD1 is not possible without DNA. CDR3 length: 15 amino acids. Germline V gene sequence: CDR1 SGHVS, CDR2 FNYEAQ. The CDR3 sequence: CASRARSGTNNEQFF.

The chain carries TRBV4-2 and TRBJ2-1. The V gene's germline CDR1 is LGHNA and CDR2 YNFKEQ. CDR3 length: 17 amino acids. The CDR3 reads CASSQVITESSYNEQFF.